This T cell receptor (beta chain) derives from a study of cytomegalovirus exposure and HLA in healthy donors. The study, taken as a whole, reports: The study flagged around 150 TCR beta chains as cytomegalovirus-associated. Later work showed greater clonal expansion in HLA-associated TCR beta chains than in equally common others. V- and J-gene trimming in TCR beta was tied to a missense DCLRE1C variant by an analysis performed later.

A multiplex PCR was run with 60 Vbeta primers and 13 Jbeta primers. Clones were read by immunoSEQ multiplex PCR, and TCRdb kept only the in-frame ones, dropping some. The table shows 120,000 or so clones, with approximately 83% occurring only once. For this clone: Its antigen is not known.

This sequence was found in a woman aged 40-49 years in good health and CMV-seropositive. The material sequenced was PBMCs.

CDR3 residues: CASSVGSAVSTDTQYF. The CDR3 nucleotides read TGTGCCAGCAGCGTAGGTTCTGCGGTCAGCACAGATACGCAGTATTTT. The rearrangement joins TRBV9 to TRBJ2-3; D is unresolved. Per the germline V gene, CDR1 is SGDLS and CDR2 is YYNGEE. The V gene lost 0 bases and the J gene lost 0 bases, with 11 bases spanning the gap. This CDR3 is built from 16 residues. Looking up the rest from reference TRBV9 and TRBJ2-3 gives the full variable domain: DSGVTQTPKHLITATGQRVTLRCSPRSGDLSVYWYQQSLDQGLQFLIQYYNGEERAKGNILERFSAQQFPDLHSELNLSSLELGDSALYFCASSVGSAVSTDTQYFGPGTRLTVL.